This T cell receptor beta chain was obtained from a study of OX40 agonist ivuxolimab in advanced cancers. Study in general: Cohort: about 82% men, mean age about 60, aged about 20 to 85. Points from the study as a whole: Antigen targets of the expanded peripheral T cells went undetermined.

In regard to this clone: Its specificity is unknown.

There are 14 residues in the CDR3. Exclusion applied to patients with autoimmune disease history or systemic immunosuppression. Peripheral blood came from all dose cohorts at three timepoints. Profiling relied on immunoSEQ multiplex PCR, and the TCRdb table lists in-frame clones only, not all of them. The sample holds under 80,000 clones, 70% to 90% seen once. The sequences come from CD4+ or CD8+ T cells sorted from blood, collected in a trial of the OX40 agonist ivuxolimab. The TCR originated in an adult with an advanced solid tumor such as melanoma, head and neck, liver or kidney cancer. V is TRBV1 and J is TRBJ2-1; the table's D call, TRBD2, was not checked against the DNA. TRBV1 is an annotated pseudogene. CDR3 amino acids: CTSRTSGTYNEQFF. CDR3 in DNA: TGCACCAGCAGGACTAGCGGGACCTACAATGAGCAGTTCTTC.